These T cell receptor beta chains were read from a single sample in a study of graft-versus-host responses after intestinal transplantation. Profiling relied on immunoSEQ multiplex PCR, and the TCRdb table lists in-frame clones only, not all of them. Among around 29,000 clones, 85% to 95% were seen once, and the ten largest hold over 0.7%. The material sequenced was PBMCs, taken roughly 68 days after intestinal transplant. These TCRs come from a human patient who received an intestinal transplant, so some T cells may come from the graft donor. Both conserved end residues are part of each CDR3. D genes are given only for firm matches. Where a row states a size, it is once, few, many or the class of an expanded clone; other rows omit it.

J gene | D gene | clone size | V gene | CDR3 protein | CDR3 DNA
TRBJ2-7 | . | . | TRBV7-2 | CASSLAPTGYEQYF | TGTGCCAGCAGCTTAGCGCCGACAGGTTACGAGCAGTACTTC
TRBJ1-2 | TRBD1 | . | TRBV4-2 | CASSQVVGQIYGYTF | TGTGCCAGCAGCCAAGTTGTGGGACAGATCTATGGCTACACCTTC
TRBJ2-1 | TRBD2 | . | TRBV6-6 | CASIDWTSGIGGEQFF | TGTGCCAGCATCGACTGGACTAGCGGGATTGGGGGTGAGCAGTTCTTC
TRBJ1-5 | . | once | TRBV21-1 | CASSKGNQPQHF | TGTGCCAGCAGCAAAGGGAATCAGCCCCAGCATTTT
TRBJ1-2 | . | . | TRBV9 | CASSASRVAYGYTF | TGTGCCAGCAGCGCAAGCAGGGTGGCCTATGGCTACACCTTC
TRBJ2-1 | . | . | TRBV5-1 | CASSLRWDEQFF | TGCGCCAGCAGCTTGCGTTGGGATGAGCAGTTCTTC
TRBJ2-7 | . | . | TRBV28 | CASSSISYEQYF | TGTGCCAGCAGTTCTATCTCCTACGAGCAGTACTTC
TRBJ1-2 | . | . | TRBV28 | CASSLWAGYYGYTF | TGTGCCAGCAGTTTATGGGCAGGGTACTATGGCTACACCTTC
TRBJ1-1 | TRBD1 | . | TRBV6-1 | CASSARGYYTEAFF | TGTGCCAGCAGTGCCAGGGGGTATTACACTGAAGCTTTCTTT
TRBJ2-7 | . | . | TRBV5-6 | CASSDIDRPPEQYF | TGTGCCAGCAGCGATATCGACAGACCTCCCGAGCAGTACTTC
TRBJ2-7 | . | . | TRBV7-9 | CASSLAGVDDEQYF | TGTGCCAGCAGCTTAGCAGGGGTAGACGACGAGCAGTACTTC
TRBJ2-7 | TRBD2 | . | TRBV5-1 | CASSLAVGLAAYEQYF | TGCGCCAGCAGCTTGGCCGTAGGACTAGCGGCCTACGAGCAGTACTTC
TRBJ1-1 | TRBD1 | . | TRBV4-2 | CASAQGAEAFF | TGTGCCAGCGCACAGGGGGCTGAAGCTTTCTTT
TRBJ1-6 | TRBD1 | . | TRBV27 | CASSIQGAFYSLHF | TGTGCCAGCAGCATACAGGGGGCGTTTTACTCCCTCCACTTT
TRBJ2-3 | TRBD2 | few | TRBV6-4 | CASSRLAGEADTQYF | TGTGCCAGCAGTCGACTAGCGGGAGAGGCAGATACGCAGTATTTT